The 17 T cell receptor beta chains in this list originate from one sample, sequenced in a study of T cells after yellow fever vaccination. Via MiXCR, TCRdb re-called the 5' RACE reads, giving one row per CDR3 protein. The profile covers just over 300,000 distinct CDR3 sequences, with around 4% appearing a single time and less than 25% taken by the ten largest. The source material was PBMCs, sampled on the day of the yellow fever booster vaccination. These receptors all come from a man in his late teens or twenties who received the YFV17D yellow fever vaccine.

This clonotype has ten or more counts. CDR3 sequence: CASSVTPPAEAFF. The CDR3 DNA reads as TGCGCCAGCAGCGTGACTCCTCCGGCTGAAGCTTTCTTT. This sequence joins TRBV5-1 and TRBJ1-1; D ambiguous. In germline, CDR1 is SGHRS, CDR2 YFSETQ. V was trimmed by 4 bases and J by 6 bases, leaving 13 bases between them. The CDR3 loop spans 13 amino acids. Together with reference TRBV5-1 and TRBJ1-1, the CDR3 gives the full variable domain: KAGVTQTPRYLIKTRGQQVTLSCSPISGHRSVSWYQQTPGQGLQFLFEYFSETQRNKGNFPGRFSGRQFSNSRSEMNVSTLELGDSALYLCASSVTPPAEAFFGQGTRLTVV.

This clonotype was detected many times. The J gene is TRBJ2-1, the V gene TRBV5-5; TRBD2 matches 7 bases. V shed 6 bases and J 3 bases; nucleotides not matched to a gene: 6. Germline values: CDR1 SGHKS, CDR2 YYEKEE (reference sequence). The CDR3 is made up of 14 amino acids. CDR3 sequence reads: CASTRSGDYNEQFF. Written as DNA, the CDR3 is TGTGCCAGCACCCGGAGCGGGGACTACAATGAGCAGTTCTTC. The full variable domain, rest sourced from reference TRBV5-5 and TRBJ2-1, is DAGVTQSPTHLIKTRGQQVTLRCSPISGHKSVSWYQQVLGQGPQFIFQYYEKEERGRGNFPDRFSARQFPNYSSELNVNALLLGDSALYLCASTRSGDYNEQFFGPGTRLTVL.

This clonotype was picked up many times. The chain has TRBV20-1 and TRBJ2-4, with D perhaps matching TRBD2 (6 bases). Trimming cost V 4 bases and J 8 bases, with 15 bases left between them. Germline V gives CDR1 DFQATT, CDR2 SNEGSKA (reference sequence). This CDR3 spans 13 amino acids. Written as DNA, the CDR3 is TGCAGTGCTACCCCTGTGGAGGGATACATTCAGTACTTC. Protein sequence: CSATPVEGYIQYF.

This clonotype was detected many times. In DNA form, the CDR3 reads TGTGCCAGCAGCTTGGATGACAGGGTCAATGAGCAGTTCTTC. It encodes CASSLDDRVNEQFF. The rearrangement links TRBV5-5 to TRBJ2-1, with 7 bases identical to TRBD1. The CDR3 loop spans 14 amino acids. V was clipped by 0 bases and J by 6 bases; unmatched bases: 3. Germline CDR1 and CDR2: SGHKS and YYEKEE (reference sequence).

This clonotype was detected ten times or more. The gene calls are TRBV12-3 or TRBV12-4 and TRBJ2-1; D ambiguous. The CDR3 spans 13 residues. The V and J ends lost 3 bases and 5 bases respectively, with 8 bases between them. CDR3 nucleotides: TGTGCCAGCAGTTTTGTCAGACACAATGAGCAGTTCTTC. Translating gives CASSFVRHNEQFF.

The rearrangement links TRBV5-4 to TRBJ1-2; TRBD1 matches at 7 bases. CDR3 length: 15 residues. Per germline, CDR1 SGHNT and CDR2 YYREEE (reference sequence). V shed 2 bases and J 0 bases; nucleotides not matched to a gene: 4. The CDR3 spells CASSFTGASNYGYTF. The CDR3 DNA reads as TGTGCCAGCAGCTTTACAGGGGCATCTAACTATGGCTACACCTTC.

This clonotype was found many times. This chain uses TRBV12-3 or TRBV12-4 with TRBJ1-5; D remains unclear. V gave up 1 base and J gave up 9 bases, with 7 bases separating them. The CDR3 runs 12 residues. The CDR3 sequence: CASSLGSRPQHF. In DNA, the CDR3 is TGTGCCAGCAGTTTAGGTTCGCGGCCCCAGCATTTT.

This clonotype was picked up many times. The V call is TRBV6-5, the J call TRBJ2-1, with D possibly TRBD1 on 6 matching bases. Germline assignment: CDR1 MNHEY and CDR2 SVGAGI. This CDR3 is built from 15 residues. The V end was cut by 2 bases, the J end by 3 bases, with 11 bases between. The CDR3 DNA reads as TGTGCCAGCAGTTACGGTGGGGGCCACTACAATGAGCAGTTCTTC. The encoded protein is CASSYGGGHYNEQFF.

This clonotype came up a few times. V usage is TRBV5-1 and J usage is TRBJ2-1, with 12 nucleotides matching TRBD2. Germline-derived CDR1 and CDR2 are SGHRS and YFSETQ. The CDR3 consists of 16 residues. The V and J ends lost 6 bases and 8 bases, in that order; junction bases with no gene match: 12. CDR3 nucleotide sequence: TGCGCCAGCACCACGCAACTAGCGGGGGGCCGGGATGAGCAGTTCTTC. The encoded protein is CASTTQLAGGRDEQFF.

This clonotype showed up many times. This chain uses TRBV4-1 with TRBJ2-5; TRBD2 agrees at 8 bases. V shed 0 bases and J 5 bases; nucleotides not matched to a gene: 8. Germline V gene lookup returns CDR1 MGHRA and CDR2 YSYEKL. The CDR3 length is 16 residues. The DNA for the CDR3 is TGCGCCAGCAGCCAAGAGGGAATAGCGGGGTTGGAGACCCAGTACTTC. Translating it yields CASSQEGIAGLETQYF.

The rearrangement joins TRBV5-1 to TRBJ2-7, with D possibly matching TRBD1 (5 bases). The length of the CDR3 is 14 residues. CDR1 is SGHRS, CDR2 YFSETQ, per germline. The germline V and J ends were trimmed by 2 bases and 1 base, with 10 bases remaining between them. DNA of the CDR3: TGCGCCAGCAGCTTATCGACAGTATCCTACGAGCAGTACTTC. It translates to CASSLSTVSYEQYF. The whole variable domain, filled in from reference TRBV5-1 and TRBJ2-7, reads KAGVTQTPRYLIKTRGQQVTLSCSPISGHRSVSWYQQTPGQGLQFLFEYFSETQRNKGNFPGRFSGRQFSNSRSEMNVSTLELGDSALYLCASSLSTVSYEQYFGPGTRLTVT.

This clonotype was observed a handful of times. The chain combines TRBV4-1 with TRBJ1-6; D is undetermined. The germline V gene encodes CDR1 MGHRA and CDR2 YSYEKL. This CDR3 comprises 15 residues. V lost 0 bases, J lost 8 bases, and 11 bases lay in between. The CDR3 loop is CASSQDPDKYSPLHF. In DNA form, the CDR3 reads TGCGCCAGCAGCCAAGACCCCGACAAATATTCACCCCTCCACTTT.

This clonotype was observed many times. The chain carries TRBV29-1 and TRBJ2-1, with 10 bases that match TRBD1. This CDR3 contains 12 residues. The germline CDR1 and CDR2 sequences are SQVTM and ANQGSEA. Trimming removed 4 bases from V and 7 bases from J; junction bases left unmatched: 1. CDR3 sequence: CSVGQGANEQFF. The CDR3 DNA follows: TGCAGCGTTGGACAGGGGGCAAATGAGCAGTTCTTC.

The chain carries TRBV10-3 and TRBJ1-2, with D possibly TRBD1 on 6 matching bases. Germline assignment: CDR1 ENHRY and CDR2 SYGVKD. Trimming removed 4 bases at V and 0 bases at J, with 12 bases between. CDR3 size: 15 residues. The CDR3 sequence: CAISAHGDTNYGYTF. The CDR3 DNA follows: TGTGCCATCAGTGCGCACGGGGACACTAACTATGGCTACACCTTC.

This clonotype was seen many times. The rearrangement links TRBV7-2 to TRBJ2-3; no clear D. The CDR3 is 12 amino acids. Trimming removed 1 base at V and 5 bases at J, with 4 bases between. The germline V gene encodes CDR1 SGHTA and CDR2 FQGNSA. The CDR3 DNA reads as TGTGCCAGCAGCTTAGACGAAGATACGCAGTATTTT. Its translation is CASSLDEDTQYF.

The table lists this clonotype with many counts. The rearrangement links TRBV20-1 to TRBJ2-1; TRBD2 agrees at 12 bases. After removal of 2 bases from V and 8 bases from J, the junction contained 7 bases not matched to a gene. This CDR3 has 15 residues. Germline V gives CDR1 DFQATT, CDR2 SNEGSKA (reference sequence). The CDR3 sequence is CSARRLAGEGYEQFF. Here the CDR3 DNA reads TGCAGTGCTAGAAGACTAGCGGGGGAGGGGTATGAGCAGTTCTTC.

This clonotype appeared many times. V gene TRBV20-1 combines with J gene TRBJ2-3; 8 nucleotides align to TRBD1. V shed 6 bases and J 0 bases; nucleotides not matched to a gene: 5. This CDR3 has 14 amino acids. Germline-derived CDR1 and CDR2 are DFQATT and SNEGSKA (reference sequence). The CDR3 spells CSAAGQASTDTQYF. The CDR3 DNA is TGCAGTGCCGCGGGACAGGCGAGCACAGATACGCAGTATTTT.